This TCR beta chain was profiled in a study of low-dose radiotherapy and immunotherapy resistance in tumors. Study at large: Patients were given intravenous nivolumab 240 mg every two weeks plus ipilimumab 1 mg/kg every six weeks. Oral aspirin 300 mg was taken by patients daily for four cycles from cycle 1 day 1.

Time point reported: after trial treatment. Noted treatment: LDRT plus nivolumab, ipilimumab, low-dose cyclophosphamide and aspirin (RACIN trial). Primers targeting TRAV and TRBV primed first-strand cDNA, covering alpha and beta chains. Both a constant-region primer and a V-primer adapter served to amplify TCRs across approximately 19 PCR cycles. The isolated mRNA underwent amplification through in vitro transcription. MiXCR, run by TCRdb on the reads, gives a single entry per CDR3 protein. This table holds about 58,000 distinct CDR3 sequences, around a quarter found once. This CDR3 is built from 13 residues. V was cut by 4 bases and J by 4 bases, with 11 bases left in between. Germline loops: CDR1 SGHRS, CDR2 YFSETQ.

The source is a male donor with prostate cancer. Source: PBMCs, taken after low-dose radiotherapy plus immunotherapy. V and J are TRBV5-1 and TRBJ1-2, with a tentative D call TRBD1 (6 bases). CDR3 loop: CASSPAGAYGYTF. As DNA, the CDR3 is TGCGCCAGCAGCCCCGCGGGGGCCTATGGCTACACCTTC.